The rows below give T cell receptor beta chains drawn from one sample of a study of cytomegalovirus exposure and HLA in healthy donors. The protocol was immunoSEQ multiplex PCR, while the TCRdb copy is restricted to in-frame clones and leaves out a portion. The repertoire holds 150,000 to 200,000 clones, with almost 75% as singletons. The sample taken for sequencing was PBMCs. The source of these receptors is a woman aged 18-29 years in good health and CMV-seropositive. CDR3s include the opening cysteine and the closing phenylalanine or tryptophan. The D gene is left open where the match is weak. Size values are once, few and many counts, or a class for expanded clones, and some rows have none.

CDR3aa: CASSQDPRTGELFF
CDR3nt: TGCGCCAGCAGCCAAGATCCCCGGACCGGGGAGCTGTTTTTT
v_gene: TRBV4-3
j_gene: TRBJ2-2
abundance: .
d_gene: .

CDR3aa: CAAAKGGNQPQHF
CDR3nt: TGTGCCGCAGCAAAGGGGGGCAATCAGCCCCAGCATTTT
v_gene: TRBV28
j_gene: TRBJ1-5
abundance: .
d_gene: .

CDR3aa: CASSYTDNEQYF
CDR3nt: TGTGCCAGCAGCTACACAGACAACGAGCAGTACTTC
v_gene: TRBV5-4
j_gene: TRBJ2-7
abundance: .
d_gene: .

CDR3aa: CSVDRGQGSYEQYF
CDR3nt: TGCAGCGTAGACCGTGGACAGGGCTCATACGAGCAGTACTTC
v_gene: TRBV29-1
j_gene: TRBJ2-7
abundance: .
d_gene: TRBD1

CDR3aa: CASSLAGTPDEKLFF
CDR3nt: TGTGCCAGCAGCTTGGCAGGGACACCGGATGAAAAACTGTTTTTT
v_gene: TRBV5-4
j_gene: TRBJ1-4
abundance: .
d_gene: .

CDR3aa: CASTREGAGNYGYTF
CDR3nt: TGTGCCAGCACCCGAGAAGGGGCGGGGAACTATGGCTACACCTTC
v_gene: TRBV6-1
j_gene: TRBJ1-2
abundance: .
d_gene: .

CDR3aa: CASNRGADKNIQYF
CDR3nt: TGTGCCAGCAATAGGGGCGCGGATAAAAACATTCAGTACTTC
v_gene: TRBV2
j_gene: TRBJ2-4
abundance: .
d_gene: .

CDR3aa: CASSLVPSGGDKETQYF
CDR3nt: TGCGCCAGCAGCTTGGTTCCTAGCGGGGGGGATAAGGAGACCCAGTACTTC
v_gene: TRBV5-1
j_gene: TRBJ2-5
abundance: .
d_gene: TRBD2

CDR3aa: CASSLALKGVNEKLFF
CDR3nt: TGTGCCAGCAGCTTAGCGCTTAAGGGAGTTAATGAAAAACTGTTTTTT
v_gene: TRBV7-2
j_gene: TRBJ1-4
abundance: .
d_gene: .

CDR3aa: CASSSLTQVGEKLFF
CDR3nt: TGTGCCAGCAGCTCCCTTACACAGGTGGGGGAAAAACTGTTTTTT
v_gene: TRBV13
j_gene: TRBJ1-4
abundance: .
d_gene: .

CDR3aa: CASSLTRGVSNQPQHF
CDR3nt: TGTGCCAGCAGCTTGACTCGGGGGGTTAGCAATCAGCCCCAGCATTTT
v_gene: TRBV7-2
j_gene: TRBJ1-5
abundance: .
d_gene: .

CDR3aa: CASSLRGSETQYF
CDR3nt: TGTGCCAGCAGCTTGCGTGGTTCGGAGACCCAGTACTTC
v_gene: TRBV14
j_gene: TRBJ2-5
abundance: .
d_gene: .

CDR3aa: CAWGAAGTILNQPQHF
CDR3nt: TGTGCCTGGGGGGCGGCAGGGACAATCTTAAATCAGCCCCAGCATTTT
v_gene: TRBV30
j_gene: TRBJ1-5
abundance: .
d_gene: .

CDR3aa: CASSLIRVANYGYTF
CDR3nt: TGTGCCAGCAGCTTGATTCGGGTTGCAAACTATGGCTACACCTTC
v_gene: TRBV5-8
j_gene: TRBJ1-2
abundance: .
d_gene: .

CDR3aa: CASRPGTATDTQYF
CDR3nt: TGCGCCAGCAGACCCGGGACAGCGACAGATACGCAGTATTTT
v_gene: TRBV5-1
j_gene: TRBJ2-3
abundance: few
d_gene: TRBD1

CDR3aa: CASSLSDFHTGELFF
CDR3nt: TGTGCCAGCAGTTTATCGGACTTCCACACCGGGGAGCTGTTTTTT
v_gene: TRBV27
j_gene: TRBJ2-2
abundance: few
d_gene: .

CDR3aa: CASSIEGLNTGELFF
CDR3nt: TGTGCCAGTAGTATAGAGGGGCTTAACACCGGGGAGCTGTTTTTT
v_gene: TRBV19
j_gene: TRBJ2-2
abundance: few
d_gene: .

CDR3aa: CASSVGPGGTMAQYF
CDR3nt: TGTGCCAGCAGCGTAGGCCCGGGGGGGACCATGGCGCAGTATTTT
v_gene: TRBV9
j_gene: TRBJ2-3
abundance: .
d_gene: TRBD2

CDR3aa: CSAGTGYSYEQYF
CDR3nt: TGCAGCGCGGGGACAGGGTACTCCTACGAGCAGTACTTC
v_gene: TRBV29-1
j_gene: TRBJ2-7
abundance: once
d_gene: TRBD1

CDR3aa: CASSQERAYEQYF
CDR3nt: TGTGCCAGCAGCCAAGAGAGGGCCTACGAGCAGTACTTC
v_gene: TRBV14
j_gene: TRBJ2-7
abundance: .
d_gene: .

CDR3aa: CASSLRSGGSGEQYF
CDR3nt: TGTGCCAGCAGCTTACGGAGCGGGGGCTCAGGGGAGCAGTACTTC
v_gene: TRBV7-6
j_gene: TRBJ2-7
abundance: .
d_gene: TRBD2

CDR3aa: CASSTGEHYNEQFF
CDR3nt: TGTGCCAGTAGTACCGGGGAGCACTACAATGAGCAGTTCTTC
v_gene: TRBV19
j_gene: TRBJ2-1
abundance: .
d_gene: .

CDR3aa: CASRDSYYGYTF
CDR3nt: TGTGCCAGTAGGGACAGCTACTATGGCTACACCTTC
v_gene: TRBV19
j_gene: TRBJ1-2
abundance: .
d_gene: .

CDR3aa: CASSDRTIEAFF
CDR3nt: TGCGCCAGCAGTGACAGGACAATTGAAGCTTTCTTT
v_gene: TRBV10-2
j_gene: TRBJ1-1
abundance: few
d_gene: .

CDR3aa: CASSLGPPGLAEHEQYF
CDR3nt: TGTGCCAGCAGCTTAGGGCCCCCGGGACTAGCGGAGCACGAGCAGTACTTC
v_gene: TRBV7-8
j_gene: TRBJ2-7
abundance: .
d_gene: TRBD2

CDR3aa: CASSSPGWDQNTEAFF
CDR3nt: TGTGCCAGCAGCTCCCCGGGATGGGATCAGAACACTGAAGCTTTCTTT
v_gene: TRBV11-1
j_gene: TRBJ1-1
abundance: .
d_gene: .

CDR3aa: CASSLDPGFYYGYTF
CDR3nt: TGTGCCAGCAGCTTAGATCCGGGATTCTACTATGGCTACACCTTC
v_gene: TRBV7-9
j_gene: TRBJ1-2
abundance: .
d_gene: .

CDR3aa: CASSLVIDRVALAYGYTF
CDR3nt: TGTGCCAGCAGCTTAGTCATAGACAGGGTTGCGCTGGCCTATGGCTACACCTTC
v_gene: TRBV7-2
j_gene: TRBJ1-2
abundance: .
d_gene: TRBD1

CDR3aa: CASTPFGETDTQYF
CDR3nt: TGTGCCAGCACCCCCTTTGGGGAGACAGATACGCAGTATTTT
v_gene: TRBV18
j_gene: TRBJ2-3
abundance: few
d_gene: .

CDR3aa: CASSYGGGRTDTQYF
CDR3nt: TGTGCCAGCAGTTACGGCGGGGGTAGGACAGATACGCAGTATTTT
v_gene: TRBV6-6
j_gene: TRBJ2-3
abundance: few
d_gene: TRBD2

CDR3aa: CASTPMGRTDTQYF
CDR3nt: TGTGCCAGCACCCCCATGGGCCGCACAGATACGCAGTATTTT
v_gene: TRBV28
j_gene: TRBJ2-3
abundance: .
d_gene: .

CDR3aa: CASSLGSLRDTQYF
CDR3nt: TGTGCCAGCAGCTTAGGGTCCCTCCGGGATACGCAGTATTTT
v_gene: TRBV7-2
j_gene: TRBJ2-3
abundance: few
d_gene: .

CDR3aa: CASRGGAGGANVLTF
CDR3nt: TGTGCCAGCAGGGGGGGGGCGGGAGGGGCCAACGTCCTGACTTTC
v_gene: TRBV9
j_gene: TRBJ2-6
abundance: .
d_gene: .

CDR3aa: CARSLKAGNKNTEAFF
CDR3nt: TGTGCCAGAAGCTTGAAGGCGGGGAACAAGAACACTGAAGCTTTCTTT
v_gene: TRBV5-3
j_gene: TRBJ1-1
abundance: .
d_gene: .

CDR3aa: CASSTGMATEAFF
CDR3nt: TGTGCCAGCAGTACGGGGATGGCCACTGAAGCTTTCTTT
v_gene: TRBV6-6
j_gene: TRBJ1-1
abundance: .
d_gene: .

CDR3aa: CASSLAAGVNYGYTF
CDR3nt: TGTGCCAGCAGCTTAGCTGCAGGGGTTAACTATGGCTACACCTTC
v_gene: TRBV7-8
j_gene: TRBJ1-2
abundance: .
d_gene: .

CDR3aa: CASSRIQGAGNTIYF
CDR3nt: TGTGCCAGCAGCAGAATACAGGGCGCTGGAAACACCATATATTTT
v_gene: TRBV5-8
j_gene: TRBJ1-3
abundance: .
d_gene: .

CDR3aa: CASSAGERTNEKLFF
CDR3nt: TGTGCCAGCAGCGCAGGGGAGCGGACTAATGAAAAACTGTTTTTT
v_gene: TRBV9
j_gene: TRBJ1-4
abundance: .
d_gene: .

CDR3aa: CASRVQGAQGTNEKLFF
CDR3nt: TGTGCCAGCAGAGTACAGGGTGCGCAAGGAACTAATGAAAAACTGTTTTTT
v_gene: TRBV27
j_gene: TRBJ1-4
abundance: .
d_gene: .

CDR3aa: CASSLAREGGQETQYF
CDR3nt: TGCGCCAGCAGCTTGGCGAGGGAAGGGGGCCAAGAGACCCAGTACTTC
v_gene: TRBV5-1
j_gene: TRBJ2-5
abundance: .
d_gene: .

CDR3aa: CASSLAGGVEQFF
CDR3nt: TGTGCCAGCAGCTTGGCGGGGGGCGTCGAGCAGTTCTTC
v_gene: TRBV7-3
j_gene: TRBJ2-1
abundance: .
d_gene: TRBD2

CDR3aa: CASSRPSGGAYGYTF
CDR3nt: TGTGCCAGCAGCCGTCCCTCGGGGGGGGCCTATGGCTACACCTTC
v_gene: TRBV7-9
j_gene: TRBJ1-2
abundance: .
d_gene: .

CDR3aa: CASTLAGVGKLFF
CDR3nt: TGTGCCAGCACCCTCGCGGGGGTCGGGAAACTGTTTTTT
v_gene: TRBV6-6
j_gene: TRBJ1-4
abundance: .
d_gene: .

CDR3aa: CASSLVGTGGGTEAFF
CDR3nt: TGTGCCAGCAGCTTAGTAGGGACAGGGGGAGGCACTGAAGCTTTCTTT
v_gene: TRBV7-2
j_gene: TRBJ1-1
abundance: .
d_gene: TRBD1

CDR3aa: CASSLWDRGGYYGYTF
CDR3nt: TGTGCCAGCAGCCTCTGGGACAGGGGTGGCTACTATGGCTACACCTTC
v_gene: TRBV5-5
j_gene: TRBJ1-2
abundance: .
d_gene: TRBD1

CDR3aa: CASRATSLESYNEQFF
CDR3nt: TGTGCCAGCAGAGCTACTTCTTTGGAGTCCTACAATGAGCAGTTCTTC
v_gene: TRBV4-2
j_gene: TRBJ2-1
abundance: .
d_gene: .

CDR3aa: CAWSVRLRDSSPYEQYF
CDR3nt: TGTGCCTGGAGTGTCCGCCTAAGGGACAGCTCCCCCTACGAGCAGTACTTC
v_gene: TRBV30
j_gene: TRBJ2-7
abundance: .
d_gene: TRBD1

CDR3aa: CASSAPGDRQYEQYF
CDR3nt: TGTGCCAGCAGCGCACCTGGGGACAGGCAATACGAGCAGTACTTC
v_gene: TRBV7-9
j_gene: TRBJ2-7
abundance: .
d_gene: TRBD1

CDR3aa: CASRLGGGEQYF
CDR3nt: TGCGCCAGCAGGTTAGGGGGCGGCGAGCAGTACTTC
v_gene: TRBV5-1
j_gene: TRBJ2-7
abundance: .
d_gene: TRBD1

CDR3aa: CAISGGQSKDEKLFF
CDR3nt: TGTGCCATCAGTGGGGGACAGAGTAAGGATGAAAAACTGTTTTTT
v_gene: TRBV10-3
j_gene: TRBJ1-4
abundance: .
d_gene: TRBD1

CDR3aa: CASSSGLAGGVLGTDTQYF
CDR3nt: TGTGCCAGCAGCTCGGGACTAGCGGGGGGTGTCCTCGGCACAGATACGCAGTATTTT
v_gene: TRBV7-9
j_gene: TRBJ2-3
abundance: .
d_gene: TRBD2

CDR3aa: CASSPQGFHQPQHF
CDR3nt: TGTGCCAGCTCACCACAGGGGTTCCATCAGCCCCAGCATTTT
v_gene: TRBV18
j_gene: TRBJ1-5
abundance: .
d_gene: .

CDR3aa: CASSPRHLGLAGNEQFF
CDR3nt: TGTGCCAGCAGCCCTAGACACTTAGGACTAGCGGGCAATGAGCAGTTCTTC
v_gene: TRBV11-2
j_gene: TRBJ2-1
abundance: .
d_gene: TRBD2

CDR3aa: CASSGPGQENYGYTF
CDR3nt: TGTGCCAGCAGCGGGCCGGGACAGGAAAACTATGGCTACACCTTC
v_gene: TRBV7-9
j_gene: TRBJ1-2
abundance: once
d_gene: TRBD1

CDR3aa: CASSYSTGEAFF
CDR3nt: TGTGCCAGCAGTTACTCGACGGGGGAGGCTTTCTTT
v_gene: TRBV6-6
j_gene: TRBJ1-1
abundance: .
d_gene: .